Listed below are T cell receptor beta chains from one sample, sequenced in a study of PD-1 blockade in classical Hodgkin lymphoma. Measured with immunoSEQ multiplex PCR; TCRdb has only the in-frame clones, and not every one. The table lists 13,000 or so clones, approximately 79% of them singletons. Sequenced here: CD4+ T cells from blood, sampled at baseline. The receptor set was obtained from a human donor with classical Hodgkin lymphoma. Each CDR3 is given with its conserved first and last residue. Each record gives: D gene, J gene, V gene, clone size, CDR3 DNA, CDR3 protein. The D gene is left open where the match is weak. Only part of the rows carry a size: once, few, many, or a class if the clone is expanded.

D gene: NA; J gene: TRBJ1-5; V gene: TRBV7-2; clone size: NA; CDR3 DNA: TGTGCCAGCAGCTTCCCCGTTGGGGGATATAGCAATCAGCCCCAGCATTTT; CDR3 protein: CASSFPVGGYSNQPQHF
D gene: NA; J gene: TRBJ1-1; V gene: TRBV19; clone size: NA; CDR3 DNA: TGTGCCAGTAGGGGGCGAATGGTGGAAAACACTGAAGCTTTCTTT; CDR3 protein: CASRGRMVENTEAFF
D gene: NA; J gene: TRBJ1-1; V gene: TRBV11-3; clone size: NA; CDR3 DNA: TGTGCCAGCAGCTTAGTAAGTTCGACTGAAGCTTTCTTT; CDR3 protein: CASSLVSSTEAFF
D gene: NA; J gene: TRBJ1-1; V gene: TRBV7-9; clone size: NA; CDR3 DNA: TGTGCCAGCAGCTTAGCGTTGGTGAACACTGAAGCTTTCTTT; CDR3 protein: CASSLALVNTEAFF
D gene: NA; J gene: TRBJ2-7; V gene: TRBV11-1; clone size: NA; CDR3 DNA: TGTGCCAGCAGCTCGCTAGGTGGGGAGCAGTACTTC; CDR3 protein: CASSSLGGEQYF
D gene: NA; J gene: TRBJ1-1; V gene: TRBV7-9; clone size: NA; CDR3 DNA: TGTGCCAGCAGCCCCGGGGCAGTAGCGAACACTGAAGCTTTCTTT; CDR3 protein: CASSPGAVANTEAFF
D gene: NA; J gene: TRBJ1-5; V gene: TRBV6-4; clone size: NA; CDR3 DNA: TGTGCCAGCAGTGACTCGGGAGCTAAGGGCCATCAGCCCCAGCATTTT; CDR3 protein: CASSDSGAKGHQPQHF
D gene: NA; J gene: TRBJ1-3; V gene: TRBV6-5; clone size: NA; CDR3 DNA: TGTGCCATCAGAGTCACATCTGGAAACACCATATATTTT; CDR3 protein: CAIRVTSGNTIYF
D gene: TRBD1; J gene: TRBJ2-7; V gene: TRBV5-1; clone size: once; CDR3 DNA: TGCGCCAGCAGCACCGGACAGGGGGCTACATACGAGCAGTACTTC; CDR3 protein: CASSTGQGATYEQYF
D gene: NA; J gene: TRBJ1-1; V gene: TRBV6-5; clone size: once; CDR3 DNA: TGTGCCAGCAGTTACTCGATGTTGGAGAACACTGAAGCTTTCTTT; CDR3 protein: CASSYSMLENTEAFF
D gene: NA; J gene: TRBJ2-1; V gene: TRBV9; clone size: NA; CDR3 DNA: TGTGCCAGCAGCGTAGGAGGGGGGGGGACTCAAAAGCAGTTCTTC; CDR3 protein: CASSVGGGGTQKQFF
D gene: NA; J gene: TRBJ2-3; V gene: TRBV6-6; clone size: NA; CDR3 DNA: TGTGCCAGCAGTTACCGGGAGACCACAGATACGCAGTATTTT; CDR3 protein: CASSYRETTDTQYF
D gene: NA; J gene: TRBJ1-5; V gene: TRBV27; clone size: NA; CDR3 DNA: TGTGCCAGCAGTTTCTGGGCAGATAGCAATCAGCCCCAGCATTTT; CDR3 protein: CASSFWADSNQPQHF
D gene: NA; J gene: TRBJ1-4; V gene: TRBV6-6; clone size: NA; CDR3 DNA: TGTGCCAGCAGTTACTTGGGAAAACTGTTTTTT; CDR3 protein: CASSYLGKLFF
D gene: NA; J gene: TRBJ2-7; V gene: TRBV2; clone size: NA; CDR3 DNA: TGTGCCAGCTCAGCGCGATCCGGGACTTTAGCCTACGAGCAGTACTTC; CDR3 protein: CASSARSGTLAYEQYF
D gene: NA; J gene: TRBJ1-1; V gene: TRBV28; clone size: NA; CDR3 DNA: TGTGCCAGCAGTTTCCCCCCCCCAGGGCCACCCACTGAAGCTTTCTTT; CDR3 protein: CASSFPPPGPPTEAFF
D gene: NA; J gene: TRBJ2-1; V gene: TRBV5-8; clone size: NA; CDR3 DNA: TGTGCCAGCAGCTTATGGAGGCAGTTCTTC; CDR3 protein: CASSLWRQFF
D gene: NA; J gene: TRBJ1-1; V gene: TRBV7-9; clone size: NA; CDR3 DNA: TGTGCCAGCAGCTTAGAAGGGGGGCTGGGGGAAGCTTTCTTT; CDR3 protein: CASSLEGGLGEAFF
D gene: NA; J gene: TRBJ1-6; V gene: TRBV12-5; clone size: NA; CDR3 DNA: TGTGCTAGTGGTTCAACGCGGGACATCCCCCTCCACTTT; CDR3 protein: CASGSTRDIPLHF
D gene: NA; J gene: TRBJ1-2; V gene: TRBV7-2; clone size: NA; CDR3 DNA: TGTGCCAGCAGCTTAGGGGAAGCGGGCTACACCTTC; CDR3 protein: CASSLGEAGYTF
D gene: NA; J gene: TRBJ1-3; V gene: TRBV9; clone size: NA; CDR3 DNA: TGTGCCAGCAGCGTAGCGCCCTCCCTGGGAAACACCATATATTTT; CDR3 protein: CASSVAPSLGNTIYF
D gene: NA; J gene: TRBJ1-4; V gene: TRBV25-1; clone size: NA; CDR3 DNA: TGTGCCAGCAGTTCCGGAGGGGGGGTTAATGAAAAACTGTTTTTT; CDR3 protein: CASSSGGGVNEKLFF
D gene: NA; J gene: TRBJ2-1; V gene: TRBV19; clone size: NA; CDR3 DNA: TGTGCCAGTAGTGCACAGTACAATGAGCAGTTCTTC; CDR3 protein: CASSAQYNEQFF
D gene: TRBD1; J gene: TRBJ1-2; V gene: TRBV9; clone size: NA; CDR3 DNA: TGTGCCAGCAGCAACCGGGACAGGGTTGGCTACACCTTC; CDR3 protein: CASSNRDRVGYTF
D gene: NA; J gene: TRBJ1-6; V gene: TRBV7-2; clone size: NA; CDR3 DNA: TGTGCCAGCAGCTCGGACAGTAGAGGTTCACCCCTCCACTTT; CDR3 protein: CASSSDSRGSPLHF
D gene: NA; J gene: TRBJ2-5; V gene: TRBV14; clone size: NA; CDR3 DNA: TGTGCCAGCAGCCAAGAAAGGACCAGATACCAAGAGACCCAGTACTTC; CDR3 protein: CASSQERTRYQETQYF
D gene: NA; J gene: TRBJ2-3; V gene: TRBV18; clone size: NA; CDR3 DNA: TGTGCCAGCTCACCGGAAAGAATCACAGATACGCAGTATTTT; CDR3 protein: CASSPERITDTQYF
D gene: TRBD1; J gene: TRBJ1-1; V gene: TRBV5-1; clone size: NA; CDR3 DNA: TGCGCCAGCAGCTTGGGGACAGGCCCAGGTGAAGCTTTCTTT; CDR3 protein: CASSLGTGPGEAFF
D gene: NA; J gene: TRBJ2-1; V gene: TRBV5-1; clone size: NA; CDR3 DNA: TGCGCCAGCAGGAAGGGGGCAGCGGGCGACCCATCCTACAATGAGCAGTTCTTC; CDR3 protein: CASRKGAAGDPSYNEQFF
D gene: NA; J gene: TRBJ2-2; V gene: TRBV10-3; clone size: once; CDR3 DNA: TGTGCCATCAGTGAGTCACGTAAAGGGGGGGACCGTAACACCGGGGAGCTGTTTTTT; CDR3 protein: CAISESRKGGDRNTGELFF
D gene: NA; J gene: TRBJ1-1; V gene: TRBV9; clone size: NA; CDR3 DNA: TGTGCCAGCAGCCGTTTTGGGGGTGGGACTGAAGCTTTCTTT; CDR3 protein: CASSRFGGGTEAFF
D gene: NA; J gene: TRBJ1-6; V gene: TRBV7-3; clone size: NA; CDR3 DNA: TGTGCCAGCAGCTTTGGCCGTTGGGGCAATTCACCCCTCCACTTT; CDR3 protein: CASSFGRWGNSPLHF
D gene: NA; J gene: TRBJ2-3; V gene: TRBV9; clone size: NA; CDR3 DNA: TGTGCCAGCAGCGTAGAAGATACGCAGTATTTT; CDR3 protein: CASSVEDTQYF
D gene: NA; J gene: TRBJ1-2; V gene: TRBV15; clone size: NA; CDR3 DNA: TGTGCCACCAGCAGAGACAGGGCTGGCTATGGCTACACCTTC; CDR3 protein: CATSRDRAGYGYTF
D gene: TRBD2; J gene: TRBJ2-3; V gene: TRBV7-2; clone size: NA; CDR3 DNA: TGTGCCAGCAGCCGCCGGACTAGCGGGGACACAGATACGCAGTATTTT; CDR3 protein: CASSRRTSGDTDTQYF
D gene: NA; J gene: TRBJ1-1; V gene: TRBV10-3; clone size: NA; CDR3 DNA: TGTGCCATCAAGGACAGACTGAACACTGAAGCTTTCTTT; CDR3 protein: CAIKDRLNTEAFF
D gene: NA; J gene: TRBJ1-2; V gene: TRBV1; clone size: NA; CDR3 DNA: TGCACCAGCAGCCAAGATCGACAGGCTAACTATGGCTACACCTTC; CDR3 protein: CTSSQDRQANYGYTF
D gene: TRBD1; J gene: TRBJ2-3; V gene: TRBV9; clone size: NA; CDR3 DNA: TGTGCCAGCAGCGCCGGGGACAGGGGCCCAGATACGCAGTATTTT; CDR3 protein: CASSAGDRGPDTQYF
D gene: NA; J gene: TRBJ2-1; V gene: TRBV7-9; clone size: NA; CDR3 DNA: TGTGCCAGCAGCTTACCAGGGTCCCGCTACAATGAGCAGTTCTTC; CDR3 protein: CASSLPGSRYNEQFF
D gene: NA; J gene: TRBJ1-5; V gene: TRBV9; clone size: NA; CDR3 DNA: TGTGCCAGCAGCTCCCAAGGGGGGGGGAATCAGCCCCAGCATTTT; CDR3 protein: CASSSQGGGNQPQHF
D gene: NA; J gene: TRBJ2-2; V gene: TRBV19; clone size: NA; CDR3 DNA: TGTGCCAACCGCGGGCCTACGGGCACCGGGGAGCTGTTTTTT; CDR3 protein: CANRGPTGTGELFF
D gene: NA; J gene: TRBJ1-4; V gene: TRBV5-1; clone size: NA; CDR3 DNA: TGCGCCAGCAGCTTGGTCTCAGGGTTAATTAATGAAAAACTGTTTTTT; CDR3 protein: CASSLVSGLINEKLFF
D gene: NA; J gene: TRBJ2-7; V gene: TRBV11-2; clone size: NA; CDR3 DNA: TGTGCCAGCAGCTTAGGCAGCTCCTACGAGCAGTACTTC; CDR3 protein: CASSLGSSYEQYF
D gene: TRBD1; J gene: TRBJ2-1; V gene: TRBV15; clone size: NA; CDR3 DNA: TGTGCCACCACCGGGACAGGGGCCTACAATGAGCAGTTCTTC; CDR3 protein: CATTGTGAYNEQFF
D gene: NA; J gene: TRBJ1-1; V gene: TRBV6-6; clone size: NA; CDR3 DNA: TGTGCCAGCACCCCGTTAACGGGCCATCGGGCTTTCTTT; CDR3 protein: CASTPLTGHRAFF
D gene: NA; J gene: TRBJ1-5; V gene: TRBV19; clone size: once; CDR3 DNA: TGTGCCAGTAGTCCCTCTCCGGGATGGTGGGGTCAGCCCCAGCATTTT; CDR3 protein: CASSPSPGWWGQPQHF
D gene: TRBD2; J gene: TRBJ2-1; V gene: TRBV18; clone size: NA; CDR3 DNA: TGTGCCAGCTCACCACTGCGGGGGGGCGCTGGCTCCTACAATGAGCAGTTCTTC; CDR3 protein: CASSPLRGGAGSYNEQFF
D gene: NA; J gene: TRBJ2-2; V gene: TRBV7-3; clone size: NA; CDR3 DNA: TGTGCCAGCAGCTTAACTAACACCGGGGAGCTGTTTTTT; CDR3 protein: CASSLTNTGELFF
D gene: TRBD2; J gene: TRBJ2-1; V gene: TRBV7-6; clone size: NA; CDR3 DNA: TGTGCCAGCAGCTTAAGAGGGACTAGCGGGGGGGCCGGGGGTGAGCAGTTCTTC; CDR3 protein: CASSLRGTSGGAGGEQFF
D gene: TRBD1; J gene: TRBJ2-3; V gene: TRBV6-1; clone size: NA; CDR3 DNA: TGTGCCAGCACCTCGGACAGGGATATAGATACGCAGTATTTT; CDR3 protein: CASTSDRDIDTQYF
D gene: NA; J gene: TRBJ1-5; V gene: TRBV7-1; clone size: NA; CDR3 DNA: TGTGCCAGCAGCCCACAAAGGCAGCAGCCCCAGCATTTT; CDR3 protein: CASSPQRQQPQHF
D gene: NA; J gene: TRBJ2-6; V gene: TRBV9; clone size: NA; CDR3 DNA: TGTGCCAGCAGCTCCGTTGGGGTTGCGGCCAACGTCCTGACTTTC; CDR3 protein: CASSSVGVAANVLTF
D gene: NA; J gene: TRBJ1-2; V gene: TRBV5-1; clone size: NA; CDR3 DNA: TGCGCCAGCAGCTTGGTTTCTTTCTATGGCTACACCTTC; CDR3 protein: CASSLVSFYGYTF